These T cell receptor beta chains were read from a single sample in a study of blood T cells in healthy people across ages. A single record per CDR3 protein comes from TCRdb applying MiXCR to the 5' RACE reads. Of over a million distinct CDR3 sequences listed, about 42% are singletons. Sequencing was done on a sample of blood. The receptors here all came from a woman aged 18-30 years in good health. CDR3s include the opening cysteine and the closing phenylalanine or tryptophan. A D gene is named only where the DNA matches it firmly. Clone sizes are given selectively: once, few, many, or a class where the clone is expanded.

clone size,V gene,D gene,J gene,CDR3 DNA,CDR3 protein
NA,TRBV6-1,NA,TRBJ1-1,TGTGCCAGCAGTGGAATCCCCTTCAGGGCTGGCACTGAAGCTTTCTTT,CASSGIPFRAGTEAFF
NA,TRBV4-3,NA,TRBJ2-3,TGCGCCAGCAGCCCCAGGGGTGACGGCACAGATACGCAGTATTTT,CASSPRGDGTDTQYF
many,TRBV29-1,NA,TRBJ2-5,TGCAGCGTCCCAAGTCGGCAGAACCAAGAGACCCAGTACTTC,CSVPSRQNQETQYF
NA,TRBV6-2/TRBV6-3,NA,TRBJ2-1,TGTGCCACAGAGTCCGGGAACAAGGAGCAGTTCTTC,CATESGNKEQFF
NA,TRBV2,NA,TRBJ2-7,TGTGCCAGTGTTCCCGGGGGCTTGGCCTACGAGCAGTACTTC,CASVPGGLAYEQYF
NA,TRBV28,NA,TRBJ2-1,TGTGCCAGCAGTTTCCTTCAGGGTGAGCAGTTCTTC,CASSFLQGEQFF
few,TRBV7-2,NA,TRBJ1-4,TGTGCCAGCAGCTTACCTCGGAATAATGAAAAACTGTTTTTT,CASSLPRNNEKLFF
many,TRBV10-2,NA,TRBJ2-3,TGCGCCACCGACAGGTCAAACGCAGATACGCAGTATTTT,CATDRSNADTQYF
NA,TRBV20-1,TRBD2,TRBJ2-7,TGCAGTGCTAGAGATCCGAGGACTAGCGGGAGTAAACACGAGCAGTACTTC,CSARDPRTSGSKHEQYF
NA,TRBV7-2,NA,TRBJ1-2,TGTGCCAGCAGCTCTCCGACAGGCCATGGCTACACCTTC,CASSSPTGHGYTF
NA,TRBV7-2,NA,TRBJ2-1,TGTGCCAGCAGCTTAGGGGCGAACTCCTACAATGAGCAGTTCTTC,CASSLGANSYNEQFF
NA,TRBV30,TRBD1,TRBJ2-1,TGTGCCTGGAGGTACAGGGGGGTTTCCTACAATGAGCAGTTCTTC,CAWRYRGVSYNEQFF
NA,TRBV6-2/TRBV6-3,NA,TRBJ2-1,TGTGCCAGCAGTCCGGGACTCACGCACACCCCAGACCCCCCTTACAATGAGCAGTTCTTC,CASSPGLTHTPDPPYNEQFF
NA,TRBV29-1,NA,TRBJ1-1,TGCAGCGTCAACAGACGATTGAACACTGAAGCTTTCTTT,CSVNRRLNTEAFF
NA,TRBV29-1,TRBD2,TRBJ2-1,TGCAGCGCTACCGGGACTAGCGGTTCTGATGAGCAGTTCTTC,CSATGTSGSDEQFF
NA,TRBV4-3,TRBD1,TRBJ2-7,TGCGCCAGCAGCCTCAACCCACAGGGGAATTGGCACGAGCAGTACTTC,CASSLNPQGNWHEQYF
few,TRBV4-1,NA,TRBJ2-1,TGCGCCAGCAGCCAAGATCTGGGTCGGGAGTTCTTC,CASSQDLGREFF